This note documents a single T cell receptor (beta chain) sequence. Its specificity is unknown. This sample is part of a study of CD4+ T cells in melanoma. Repertoires were generated with immunoSEQ multiplex PCR, while TCRdb's copy carries only in-frame clones and drops some. Among about 140,000 clones, approximately 91% were seen once, and the ten largest hold more than 1.5%. Study-level results: Diverse differentiation states were reported for melanoma neoantigen-specific CD4+ T cells. A reported correlation linked neoantigen-specific CD4+ T cells to CD8+, macrophage and B cell function.

Per the germline V gene, CDR1 is LGHNA and CDR2 is YNFKEQ. The CDR3 consists of 17 residues. V lost 0 bases and J lost 1; bases outside the gene matches: 5. V and J are TRBV4-2 and TRBJ2-7, with 11 nucleotides matching TRBD2. This TCR was recovered from a human donor with melanoma. The CDR3 is CASSQDWLAGGSYEQYF. In DNA, the CDR3 is TGTGCCAGCAGCCAAGATTGGCTAGCGGGGGGTTCCTACGAGCAGTACTTC.